These 18 T cell receptor beta chains came from one sample sequenced in a study of blood T cells in healthy people across ages. PCR was performed a second time for roughly 7 to 11 cycles using a sample-barcoded 5' primer and a J-beta primer mix. TCRdb recomputed calls from the 5' RACE reads with MiXCR, one row per CDR3 protein. Here the sample spans about 1.4 million distinct CDR3 sequences, 45% to 70% being singletons. The sequenced sample was blood. Every receptor here comes from a man between 18 and 35 years old in good health.

CDR3 in amino acids: CASSRTSTGSTDTQYF. The CDR3 nucleotides are TGCGCCAGCAGCCGTACTAGTACGGGGAGCACAGATACGCAGTATTTT. The V call is TRBV5-1, the J call TRBJ2-3; maybe TRBD2 (5 bases). The V end lost 4 bases, the J end lost 0 bases, and 15 bases lay between the germline ends. Germline-derived CDR1 and CDR2 are SGHRS and YFSETQ. The CDR3 extends over 16 amino acids.

The rearrangement joins TRBV20-1 to TRBJ2-1, with 7 nucleotides matching TRBD2. The CDR3 covers 15 residues. Germline V gene data show CDR1 as DFQATT and CDR2 as SNEGSKA (reference sequence). The ends lost 0 bases at V and 2 bases at J; junction bases unmatched: 4. CDR3 protein: CSARDLLATYNEQFF. CDR3 nucleotide sequence: TGCAGTGCTAGAGACCTACTAGCGACCTACAATGAGCAGTTCTTC.

Only a few counts were recorded for this clonotype. V usage is TRBV20-1 and J usage is TRBJ2-5, with D hard to call. The J call may be mistaken, given a closer DNA end match to TRBJ2-7. Germline CDR1 is DFQATT and CDR2 is SNEGSKA (reference sequence). The CDR3 has 12 residues. The DNA for the CDR3 is TGCAGTGCTAGATTCCGTCCAGACGAGCAGTACTTC. It encodes CSARFRPDEQYF.

CDR3 in amino acids: CASRGQGRSYNEQFF. Here the CDR3 DNA reads TGTGCCAGCAGGGGACAGGGGCGATCCTACAATGAGCAGTTCTTC. This chain uses TRBV6-1 with TRBJ2-1; 10 bases fit TRBD1. The length of the CDR3 is 15 residues. Germline CDR1 is MNHNS and CDR2 is SASEGT. Losses at the gene ends were 6 bases for V and 1 base for J; bases not matched to a gene: 3.

This clonotype has just one count. The V call is TRBV7-9, the J call TRBJ2-7; TRBD2 agrees at 11 bases. The end of the DNA fits TRBJ2-5 better, so the J call may be wrong. The CDR3 contains 17 residues. Germline CDR1 and CDR2: SEHNR and FQNEAQ (reference sequence). CDR3 protein: CASSHAPGLAVQETQYF. The CDR3, as DNA: TGTGCCAGCAGCCACGCCCCGGGACTAGCGGTTCAAGAGACCCAGTACTTC.

The V gene is TRBV7-2, the J gene TRBJ2-7; TRBD2 might be the D (6 bases). The CDR3 sequence is 14 residues long. V dropped 3 bases and J dropped 7 bases, with 16 bases sitting between them. Germline V CDR1 and CDR2: SGHTA, FQGNSA. This CDR3 is CASSFGGVSEEQYF. The CDR3 nucleotides are TGTGCCAGCAGCTTCGGAGGGGTTTCGGAAGAGCAGTACTTC.

This sequence joins TRBV5-1 and TRBJ2-2; no reliable D call. The CDR3 loop spans 16 amino acids. Germline CDR1 is SGHRS and CDR2 is YFSETQ. Trimming took off 0 bases at V and 2 bases at J, with 11 bases between the two ends. CDR3 amino acids: CASSLEPAPNTGELFF. The CDR3 DNA reads TGCGCCAGCAGCTTGGAACCGGCCCCAAACACCGGGGAGCTGTTTTTT.

Here the CDR3 DNA reads TGTGCCAGCAGCTCTTACACAGCGGGAGGGCCGGGGAATGAGCAGTTCTTC. Its protein is CASSSYTAGGPGNEQFF. V usage is TRBV7-9 and J usage is TRBJ2-1, with TRBD2 matching over 10 bases. V was pared by 4 bases and J by 7 bases, with 13 bases of the junction left unmatched. The CDR3 runs 17 residues. In germline, CDR1 is SEHNR, CDR2 FQNEAQ (reference sequence).

There are a few counts of this clonotype. The chain uses TRBV4-1 and TRBJ2-6, with D perhaps assigned TRBD1 or TRBD2 (5 bases each). The ends were cut back, 8 bases at V and 0 bases at J, with 11 bases in the middle. The CDR3 has 15 amino acids. Germline V gene sequence: CDR1 MGHRA, CDR2 YSYEKL. The CDR3 protein is CASGLGTSGANVLTF. The DNA for the CDR3 is TGCGCCAGCGGGCTCGGGACCTCTGGGGCCAACGTCCTGACTTTC.

V gene TRBV6-2 or TRBV6-3 combines with J gene TRBJ2-1, with 7 bases fitting TRBD1. This CDR3 contains 14 residues. V shed 2 bases and J 6 bases; nucleotides not matched to a gene: 4. From germline, CDR1 is MNHEY and CDR2 SVGEGT. The CDR3 is CASSYDRDLNEQFF. CDR3 nucleotides: TGTGCCAGCAGTTACGACAGGGATCTCAATGAGCAGTTCTTC.

V gene TRBV12-3 or TRBV12-4 combines with J gene TRBJ1-5, with D unclear. V lost 6 bases and J lost 7, with 16 bases in between. The CDR3 runs 14 residues. In DNA, the CDR3 is TGTGCCAGCAGCGACGGAGAATCGGGGCAGCCCCAGCATTTT. It encodes CASSDGESGQPQHF.

This clonotype showed up many times. The J gene is TRBJ2-1, the V gene TRBV6-5; 9 nucleotides line up with TRBD2. J lost 3 bases, V lost 5 bases, and 5 bases had no gene match. CDR3 length: 15 amino acids. Germline lookup yields CDR1 MNHEY and CDR2 SVGAGI. The CDR3: CASSPTSGDYNEQFF. The CDR3 nucleotides read TGTGCCAGCAGTCCGACTAGCGGTGACTACAATGAGCAGTTCTTC.

The chain has TRBV29-1 and TRBJ2-3; 7 nucleotides agree with TRBD1. CDR1 and CDR2 (germline): SQVTM, ANQGSEA. The CDR3 runs to 14 residues. CDR3 sequence reads: CSVTTGIFTDTQYF. CDR3 nucleotides: TGCAGTGTAACGACAGGGATTTTCACAGATACGCAGTATTTT.

This clonotype was seen once. CDR3: CASGVGTANTQYF. The CDR3 DNA follows: TGTGCTAGTGGTGTGGGGACAGCGAATACGCAGTATTTT. The chain employs TRBV12-5 and TRBJ2-3; 7 bases line up with TRBD1. The junction had 6 bases not matched to a gene; V was cut back by 5 bases and J by 7 bases. Germline V gene sequence: CDR1 LGHNT, CDR2 FRNRAP. CDR3 size: 13 residues.

The chain employs TRBV6-5 and TRBJ1-2; 7 bases match TRBD1. The V gene's germline CDR1 is MNHEY and CDR2 SVGAGI. Losses at the gene ends were 7 bases for V and 8 bases for J; bases not matched to a gene: 4. This CDR3 has 11 residues. The chain's CDR3 is CASTTGSGYTF. CDR3 in DNA: TGTGCCAGCACGACAGGGTCGGGCTACACCTTC.

A few counts support this clonotype. V usage is TRBV20-1 and J usage is TRBJ2-3; the D gene is possibly TRBD2 (6 bases). The germline V gene encodes CDR1 DFQATT and CDR2 SNEGSKA (reference sequence). V was trimmed by 0 bases and J by 3 bases, leaving 16 bases between them. The CDR3 extends over 16 amino acids. The CDR3 here is CSARDVVAVLTDTQYF. The CDR3, as DNA: TGCAGTGCTAGAGATGTAGTAGCGGTTTTAACAGATACGCAGTATTTT.

J is TRBJ1-3 and V is TRBV10-3; tentative D call: TRBD1 (6 bases). CDR3 length: 14 amino acids. Germline V gives CDR1 ENHRY, CDR2 SYGVKD. Between the trimmed V and J ends, which lost 7 bases and 2 bases, there was a span of 12 bases. The CDR3 here is CAITQQGTGNTIYF. The CDR3 DNA is TGTGCCATCACCCAACAGGGAACTGGAAACACCATATATTTT.

The rearrangement joins TRBV24-1 to TRBJ2-3, with D possibly matching TRBD2 (5 bases). The V end lost 4 bases, the J end lost 10 bases, and 14 bases lay between the germline ends. This CDR3 spans 13 amino acids. Germline CDR1 reads KGHDR; CDR2 reads SFDVKD. The CDR3 region is CATSESSFQSQYF. Here the CDR3 DNA reads TGTGCCACCAGTGAGTCTAGCTTCCAGTCGCAGTATTTT.